A single sample is the source of the 4 T cell receptor beta chains below, sequenced in a study of regulatory T cells in long-lasting Graves disease (dated by TCRdb to about 2021). Library preparation was by multiplex PCR. The sequencer listed for this sample is Illumina HiSeq 4000. CDR3 regions were amplified by Arm-PCR with iRepertoire HTBI primers to construct TCR beta libraries. TCRdb reanalyzed the raw reads on its own, using fastp at Q25 for trimming and MiXCR for clone calling, and kept in-frame beta chains. Merged by CDR3 protein, the rows form single entries marked with the most common genes and DNA. The sample yields about 400,000 distinct CDR3 sequences; around 15% were counted once. The ten biggest clones cover around 20% of the sample. What this sample's time point label stands for: newly diagnosed GD, antithyroid drugs for less than 3 months. RNA was extracted from PBMCs in TRIzol for both TCR sequencing and RNA sequencing.

The sample was also linked to a second study, of T cells in Graves' hyperthyroidism and ophthalmopathy.

The material sequenced was peripheral blood mononuclear cells (PBMCs), taken at new diagnosis, from a patient treated with antithyroid drugs. The receptor source for this set is a woman in her late teens or twenties with Graves disease. Donor details come from another sample of the same person, matched by shared clones.

This clonotype was observed many times. The rearrangement joins TRBV6-2 or TRBV6-3 to TRBJ1-1, with a tentative D call TRBD1 (5 bases). Germline-derived CDR1 and CDR2 are MNHEY and SVGEGT. Between the trimmed V and J ends, which lost 6 bases and 2 bases, there was a span of 19 bases. CDR3 size: 16 residues. The CDR3 region is CASSSPTKGTNTEAFF. CDR3 sequence (DNA): TGTGCCAGCAGCTCACCCACTAAAGGGACTAACACTGAAGCTTTCTTT.

The gene calls are TRBV6-1 and TRBJ2-7, with D maybe TRBD2 (5 bases). The CDR3 length is 16 residues. Germline V gives CDR1 MNHNS, CDR2 SASEGT. V was clipped by 6 bases and J by 6 bases, with 24 bases between them. The CDR3 region has the DNA TGTGCCAGCAGAATGGTCCAGGACTCATCAGAGTTCGAGCAGTACTTC. Translated: CASRMVQDSSEFEQYF.

The chain links TRBV7-9 to TRBJ2-7, with 8 bases lining up with TRBD1. Germline V gives CDR1 SEHNR, CDR2 FQNEAQ (reference sequence). Unmatched junction bases numbered 6, after V lost 5 bases and J lost 9 bases. The CDR3 runs to 12 residues. The CDR3 nucleotides are TGTGCCAGCAGCGCCGACAGGGGCGGGCAGTACTTC. Translated, it gives CASSADRGGQYF.

This clonotype has ten or more counts. The rearrangement uses TRBV3-1 and TRBJ2-7, with 12 bases that match TRBD2. Germline V gene lookup returns CDR1 LGHDT and CDR2 YNNKEL (reference sequence). The CDR3 has 13 amino acids. V lost 6 bases to trimming and J lost 3 bases; unmatched junction nucleotides: 0. CDR3 sequence: CASRLAGGYEQYF. CDR3 nucleotide sequence: TGTGCCAGCAGACTAGCGGGGGGCTACGAGCAGTACTTC.